This T cell receptor beta chain is drawn from a study of cytomegalovirus exposure and HLA in healthy donors. The primer mix had 60 Vbeta and 13 Jbeta primers. This table comes from immunoSEQ multiplex PCR, and its TCRdb copy is limited to in-frame clones, with some not included. The data contain 95,000 to 150,000 clones, around 75% of them singletons. Study results and caveats: Later work found most CMV-associated TCR beta chains apparently HLA-restricted.

For this clone: The antigen remains unidentified.

The sample comprised PBMCs. The source of this sequence is a man aged 30 to 45 in good health and CMV-seronegative.

The CDR3 DNA sequence: TGCGCCAGCAGAACGGGGAGGGGTTCAGGTGAAAAACTGTTTTTT. Translating gives CASRTGRGSGEKLFF. J is TRBJ1-4 and V is TRBV5-1; tentative D call: TRBD1 (5 bases). The CDR3 covers 15 residues. From germline, CDR1 is SGHRS and CDR2 YFSETQ. V was pared by 5 bases and J by 7 bases, with 18 bases between.